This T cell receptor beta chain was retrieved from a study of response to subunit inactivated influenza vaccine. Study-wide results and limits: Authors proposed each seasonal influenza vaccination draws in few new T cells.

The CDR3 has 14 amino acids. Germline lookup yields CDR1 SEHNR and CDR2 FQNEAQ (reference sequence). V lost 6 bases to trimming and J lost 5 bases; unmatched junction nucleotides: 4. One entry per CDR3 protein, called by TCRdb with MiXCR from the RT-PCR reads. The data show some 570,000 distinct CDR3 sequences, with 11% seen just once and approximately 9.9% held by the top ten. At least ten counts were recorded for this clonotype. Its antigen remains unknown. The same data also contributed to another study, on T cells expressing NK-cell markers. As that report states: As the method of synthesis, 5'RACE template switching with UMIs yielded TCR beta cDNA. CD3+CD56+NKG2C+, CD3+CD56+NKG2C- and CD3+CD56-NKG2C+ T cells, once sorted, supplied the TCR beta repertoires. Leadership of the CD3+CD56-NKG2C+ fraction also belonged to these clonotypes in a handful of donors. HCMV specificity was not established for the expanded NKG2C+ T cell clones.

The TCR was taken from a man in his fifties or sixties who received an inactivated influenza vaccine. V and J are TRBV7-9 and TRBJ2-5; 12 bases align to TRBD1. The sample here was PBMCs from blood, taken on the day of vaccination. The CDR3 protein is CASRGTGGLETQYF. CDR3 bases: TGTGCCAGCAGGGGGACAGGGGGCTTGGAGACCCAGTACTTC.